Each of the 23 T cell receptor beta chains below was sequenced from the same sample in a study of T-cell memory formation after mild COVID-19. TCRdb re-called the 5' RACE reads with MiXCR, one entry per CDR3 protein. The table lists a few hundred thousand distinct CDR3 sequences, 20% to 25% of them singletons. Sequenced: PBMCs or a T cell subset sorted from them (not recorded which). The receptors originated from an adult woman who had mild COVID-19 (a few samples of this study predate the infection). Cell type and time point are not known.

The gene calls are TRBV27 and TRBJ1-1, with TRBD1 as a possible D gene (5 bases). Germline V CDR1 and CDR2: MNHEY, SMNVEV (reference sequence). Trimming cost V 9 bases and J 0 bases, with 20 bases left between them. This CDR3 is built from 16 residues. The CDR3 loop reads CASAVSGVLLNTEAFF. CDR3 coding DNA: TGTGCCAGTGCGGTATCGGGGGTTCTGCTGAACACTGAAGCTTTCTTT.

V and J are TRBV7-2 and TRBJ2-1, with unresolved D. V was shortened by 3 bases and J by 0 bases, with 15 bases between the two germline ends. From germline, CDR1 is SGHTA and CDR2 FQGNSA. There are 17 residues in the CDR3. This CDR3 is CASSFRVYGSSYNEQFF. The CDR3 bases are TGTGCCAGCAGCTTTCGGGTTTACGGTAGCTCCTACAATGAGCAGTTCTTC.

This clonotype was detected only a few times. This chain joins TRBV27 and TRBJ1-1; D is undetermined. The CDR3 length is 13 residues. Germline V CDR1 and CDR2: MNHEY, SMNVEV (reference sequence). V was trimmed by 6 bases and J by 10 bases, leaving 18 bases between them. The CDR3 here is CASSLMRGGPAFF. The CDR3 DNA reads TGTGCCAGCAGCCTGATGCGAGGCGGCCCAGCTTTCTTT.

The CDR3 nucleotides are TGTGCCGGGGGCTATGGATTGTCCCAAGAGACCCAGTACTTC. This sequence encodes CAGGYGLSQETQYF. The chain couples TRBV7-9 to TRBJ2-5, with D perhaps matching TRBD1 (6 bases). Per the germline V gene, CDR1 is SEHNR and CDR2 is FQNEAQ (reference sequence). This CDR3 has 14 amino acids. Trimming took 11 bases from V and 1 from J, leaving 17 bases between them. The full variable domain, rest sourced from reference TRBV7-9 and TRBJ2-5, is DTGVSQNPRHKITKRGQNVTFRCDPISEHNRLYWYRQTLGQGPEFLTYFQNEAQLEKSRLLSDRFSAERPKGSFSTLEIQRTEQGDSAMYLCAGGYGLSQETQYFGPGTRLLVL.

The V call is TRBV7-2, the J call TRBJ2-7; D ambiguous. The CDR3 contains 15 residues. The V end was cut by 1 base, the J end by 5 bases, with 15 bases between. Per the germline V gene, CDR1 is SGHTA and CDR2 is FQGNSA. The CDR3 loop is CASSLGASSLDEQYF. CDR3 DNA: TGTGCCAGCAGCTTAGGGGCCAGTTCCCTTGACGAGCAGTACTTC.

The genes are TRBV6-5 and TRBJ2-7; D remains unclear. CDR1 is MNHEY and CDR2 is SVGAGI in the germline V gene. The CDR3 runs 14 residues. V dropped 8 bases and J dropped 2 bases, with 16 bases sitting between them. Here the CDR3 DNA reads TGTGCCAGCGGACGAGCGCCGTCCCCCTACGAGCAGTACTTC. Translation gives CASGRAPSPYEQYF.

The chain recombines TRBV7-9 with TRBJ2-7; D not certain. The CDR3 is made up of 12 amino acids. The germline V gene has CDR1 SEHNR and CDR2 FQNEAQ (reference sequence). The germline V and J ends were trimmed by 2 bases and 5 bases, with 7 bases remaining between them. CDR3 amino acids: CASSLFSDEQYF. The CDR3 DNA follows: TGTGCCAGCAGCTTATTTTCGGACGAGCAGTACTTC.

The genes are TRBV7-9 and TRBJ1-6; D perhaps matches TRBD1 (5 bases). CDR1 is SEHNR and CDR2 is FQNEAQ in the germline V gene (reference sequence). V was pared by 4 bases and J by 1 base, with 8 bases between. The length of the CDR3 is 15 residues. CDR3 DNA sequence: TGTGCCAGCAGCTCCAGGGATTCCTATAATTCACCCCTCCACTTT. Protein: CASSSRDSYNSPLHF.

The gene calls are TRBV2 and TRBJ2-3; 7 nucleotides align to TRBD1. Germline CDR1 SNHLY, CDR2 FYNNEI. V shed 5 bases, J shed 1 base, and the junction held 9 bases outside the gene matches. The CDR3 is 16 residues long. CDR3: CASSYGTVMGTDTQYF. The CDR3 DNA is TGTGCCAGCAGTTACGGGACAGTTATGGGCACAGATACGCAGTATTTT.

This clonotype was found a few times. The CDR3 DNA is TGTGCCTGGAGAAAGAACACTGAAGCTTTCTTT. Translating it yields CAWRKNTEAFF. The chain carries TRBV30 and TRBJ1-1; no definite D call. This CDR3 spans 11 amino acids. Germline assignment: CDR1 GTSNPN and CDR2 SVGIG (reference sequence). V lost 3 bases, J lost 1 base, and 3 bases lay in between.

V and J are TRBV10-3 and TRBJ2-7; TRBD2 aligns across 9 bases. Germline CDR1 ENHRY, CDR2 SYGVKD. V trimming: 6 bases; J trimming: 3 bases; junction bases outside the gene matches: 6. The length of the CDR3 is 14 residues. In DNA, the CDR3 is TGTGCCATCAGAAAACTAGCGGGCGACTACGAGCAGTACTTC. This gives the protein CAIRKLAGDYEQYF.

The chain links TRBV25-1 to TRBJ1-4; no clear D gene. This CDR3 has 14 amino acids. CDR1 is MGHDK, CDR2 SYGVNS, per germline. V shed 1 base and J shed 7 bases, with 10 bases lying between them. This CDR3 is CASSELQWGEKLFF. The CDR3 DNA follows: TGTGCCAGCAGTGAATTGCAGTGGGGTGAAAAACTGTTTTTT.

V and J are TRBV21-1 and TRBJ2-7; the table's D call, TRBD2, was not checked against the DNA. TRBV21-1 counts as a pseudogene. This CDR3 has 17 amino acids. Written as DNA, the CDR3 is TGTGCCAGCAGCCTAGAGAGGACTAGCGGGAGGGGCAACGAGCAGTACTTC. This encodes CASSLERTSGRGNEQYF.

This clonotype was counted a few times. This chain uses TRBV12-3 or TRBV12-4 with TRBJ2-2; D remains unclear. The CDR3 runs 17 residues. Trimming cost V 0 bases and J 1 base, with 12 bases left between them. CDR3 bases: TGTGCCAGCAGTTTAGCGTCGAGGTGGGAGAACACCGGGGAGCTGTTTTTT. Translated, it gives CASSLASRWENTGELFF.

The CDR3 region is CASGPSSYNEQFF. The CDR3 DNA follows: TGTGCCAGCGGGCCTAGCAGTTACAATGAGCAGTTCTTC. The rearrangement links TRBV6-6 to TRBJ2-1; a possible D gene is TRBD2 (5 bases). This CDR3 contains 13 residues. V lost 8 bases and J 4 bases, leaving 12 bases between the germline ends. The germline CDR1 and CDR2 sequences are MNHNY and SVGAGI (reference sequence).

The table lists this clonotype with many counts. The V call is TRBV4-1, the J call TRBJ2-2; D is ambiguous. Trimming pared 0 bases from V and 6 bases from J, leaving 2 bases between. Germline V lookup: CDR1 MGHRA, CDR2 YSYEKL. This CDR3 has 12 residues. CDR3 sequence (DNA): TGCGCCAGCAGCCAAGAGGCCGGGGAGCTGTTTTTT. It translates to CASSQEAGELFF.

This sequence joins TRBV18 and TRBJ1-4; the D gene is possibly TRBD1 (5 bases). The CDR3 sequence is 14 residues long. Trimming took 2 bases from V and 7 from J, leaving 11 bases between them. The germline gives CDR1 KGHSH, CDR2 LQKENI. CDR3 protein: CASSPGRRGEKLFF. Written as DNA, the CDR3 is TGTGCCAGCTCACCAGGGAGGAGGGGTGAAAAACTGTTTTTT.

There are a few counts of this clonotype. A much larger clone sits a single nucleotide away, making a read error possible. The gene calls are TRBV9 and TRBJ2-3; possibly TRBD1 for D (6 bases). The CDR3 has 15 amino acids. The germline gives CDR1 SGDLS, CDR2 YYNGEE. Trimming removed 0 bases at V and 1 base at J, with 9 bases between. The CDR3 sequence is CASSVVSGGTDTQYF. The CDR3 nucleotides read TGTGCCAGCAGCGTAGTTTCAGGGGGCACAGATACGCAGTATTTT.

This rearrangement joins TRBV6-1 to TRBJ2-5; perhaps TRBD1 as D (5 bases). Trimming cost V 3 bases and J 1 base, with 15 bases left between them. The CDR3 covers 16 residues. The germline gives CDR1 MNHNS, CDR2 SASEGT. CDR3: CASSDYDRALQETQYF. The CDR3 DNA reads TGTGCCAGCAGTGACTACGACAGAGCCCTCCAAGAGACCCAGTACTTC.

The chain couples TRBV11-2 to TRBJ2-1; TRBD1 aligns across 11 bases. The J segment lost 5 bases and the V segment lost 4 bases, leaving 7 bases of the junction unmatched. The CDR3 loop spans 16 amino acids. Germline loops: CDR1 SGHAT, CDR2 FQNNGV. CDR3 sequence reads: CASSSFGTGGNNEQFF. Here the CDR3 DNA reads TGTGCCAGCAGCTCTTTTGGGACAGGGGGAAACAATGAGCAGTTCTTC. Using reference TRBV11-2 and TRBJ2-1 for the parts outside the CDR3, the full variable domain is EAGVAQSPRYKIIEKRQSVAFWCNPISGHATLYWYQQILGQGPKLLIQFQNNGVVDDSQLPKDRFSAERLKGVDSTLKIQPAKLEDSAVYLCASSSFGTGGNNEQFFGPGTRLTVL.

This chain uses TRBV15 with TRBJ2-7, with a weak D call TRBD2 (6 bases). CDR3 length: 13 amino acids. Between the trimmed V and J ends, which lost 6 bases and 2 bases, there was a span of 11 bases. The germline CDR1 and CDR2 sequences are LNHNV and YYDKDF (reference sequence). This chain's CDR3 is CATSPERAYEQYF. CDR3 DNA sequence: TGTGCCACCAGTCCGGAGCGGGCCTACGAGCAGTACTTC.

The gene calls are TRBV7-6 and TRBJ1-6, with TRBD1 matching over 11 bases. Germline CDR1 reads SGHVS; CDR2 reads FNYEAQ. The length of the CDR3 is 15 residues. Losses at the gene ends were 3 bases for V and 7 bases for J; bases not matched to a gene: 2. CDR3 protein: CASSFGQGANSPLHF. CDR3 nucleotide sequence: TGTGCCAGCAGCTTCGGACAGGGGGCAAATTCACCCCTCCACTTT.

This clonotype turned up a few times. This chain connects TRBV15 to TRBJ1-5, with D hard to call. Trimming cost V 0 bases and J 4 bases, with 13 bases left between them. Per germline, CDR1 LNHNV and CDR2 YYDKDF (reference sequence). The CDR3 length is 16 residues. In DNA, the CDR3 is TGTGCCACCAGCAGAGATCGGGGAGGCTGGAATCAGCCCCAGCATTTT. Amino acids: CATSRDRGGWNQPQHF.